These 22 T cell receptor beta chains share one sample of origin, sequenced in a study of glioma-infiltrating T cells. The iRepertoire nested amplicon-rescue multiplex PCR amplified TCR alpha and beta CDR3s from RNA. TCRdb analysed the multiplex PCR reads with MiXCR anew, one entry per CDR3 protein. This sample has about 400,000 distinct CDR3 sequences; roughly two fifths occur once, and the top ten carry about 12%. Sequencing was done on a sample of glioma tissue, nonneoplastic brain tissue, or PBMCs (not recorded which). Every receptor here comes from a human donor with low-grade glioma or glioblastoma, undergoing nonglioma brain surgery, or in good health (not recorded which).

This clonotype occurred many times. This sequence joins TRBV20-1 and TRBJ1-2; TRBD1 matches at 10 bases. The V gene end was trimmed by 0 bases and the J gene end by 10 bases; junction bases not matched to a gene: 5. The CDR3 is made up of 13 amino acids. Germline values: CDR1 DFQATT, CDR2 SNEGSKA (reference sequence). This CDR3 reads CSARDLGQGVYTF. CDR3 in DNA: TGCAGTGCTAGAGATCTAGGACAGGGGGTCTACACCTTC.

V is TRBV18 and J is TRBJ1-5; D unresolved. Germline CDR1 is KGHSH and CDR2 is LQKENI. Trimming removed 1 base from V and 1 base from J, with 11 bases in between. This CDR3 is built from 16 residues. CDR3 nucleotides: TGTGCCAGCTCACCACGAGGAGGGAGCAGCAATCAGCCCCAGCATTTT. Amino acid sequence: CASSPRGGSSNQPQHF.

This clonotype was detected a few times. This chain uses TRBV6-8 with TRBJ2-1, with TRBD2 identical over 11 bases. The germline CDR1 and CDR2 sequences are MNHGY and SAAAGT. This CDR3 is 24 amino acids long. J gave up 1 base and V 5 bases, and 28 bases lay outside the gene matches. The CDR3 sequence is CASSRSAGKIPGLAETRSYNEQFF. The CDR3 coding sequence is TGTGCCAGCAGTCGCTCCGCCGGGAAAATACCGGGACTAGCGGAAACTAGGTCCTACAATGAGCAGTTCTTC.

A remark on this clonotype: This may be a read error, as it is one base from a much larger clone. Because it lacks the conserved phenylalanine or tryptophan at the end, this CDR3 is likely a read error. V and J are TRBV20-1 and TRBJ1-1; TRBD1 matches at 9 bases. The CDR3 length is 11 residues. Germline V gene data show CDR1 as DFQATT and CDR2 as SNEGSKA (reference sequence). The trim removed 1 base at V and 10 bases at J, leaving 1 base unmatched. The DNA for the CDR3 is TGCAGTGCTAGAGGACAGGGGGTAGCTTTCTCT. This codes for CSARGQGVAFS.

The CDR3, as DNA: TGTGCCAGCAGTTTGGGTCTCACTCCTAACGCTGAAGCTTTCTTT. Encoded protein: CASSLGLTPNAEAFF. The rearrangement links TRBV6-5 to TRBJ1-1; D gene ambiguous. This CDR3 spans 15 amino acids. V was pared by 4 bases and J by 6 bases, with 18 bases between. Germline-derived CDR1 and CDR2 are MNHEY and SVGAGI.

This clonotype was found a few times. V is TRBV7-2 and J is TRBJ1-1; 11 bases align to TRBD1. The CDR3 length is 18 residues. Trimming removed 5 bases from V and 5 bases from J; junction bases left unmatched: 16. The germline CDR1 and CDR2 sequences are SGHTA and FQGNSA. The DNA for the CDR3 is TGTGCCAGCAGCGACCGCGGTTTGGACAGGGGGCAGGAAACTGAAGCTTTCTTT. Protein sequence: CASSDRGLDRGQETEAFF.

The V call is TRBV10-3, the J call TRBJ1-5; 8 bases agree with TRBD1. This CDR3 region has 17 residues. Trimming removed 2 bases from V and 6 bases from J; junction bases left unmatched: 12. CDR1 is ENHRY, CDR2 SYGVKD, per germline. The DNA of the CDR3 is TGTGCCATCAGTGAGGCTAACCCCGGCAGGGGGCTTCAGCCCCAGCATTTT. Residues: CAISEANPGRGLQPQHF.

This clonotype has just a few counts. The chain couples TRBV20-1 to TRBJ2-1, with D perhaps matching TRBD1 (5 bases). V shed 2 bases and J shed 10 bases, with 15 bases lying between them. In germline, CDR1 is DFQATT, CDR2 SNEGSKA (reference sequence). The CDR3 contains 13 residues. As DNA, the CDR3 is TGCAGTGCTAGATGGCCTAGGGGCGGAGAGCAGTTCTTC. It is translated as CSARWPRGGEQFF.

The gene calls are TRBV24-1 and TRBJ2-1; D is ambiguous. The CDR3 is 13 residues long. Deletions cut 6 bases from V and 0 bases from J, with 5 bases between. From germline, CDR1 is KGHDR and CDR2 SFDVKD. DNA for the CDR3: TGTGCCACCAGTCCCGACTCCTACAATGAGCAGTTCTTC. Protein product: CATSPDSYNEQFF.

This chain uses TRBV4-1 with TRBJ2-7; D perhaps matches TRBD1 (5 bases). This CDR3 comprises 14 residues. The V end lost 4 bases, the J end lost 2 bases, and 12 bases lay between the germline ends. The germline CDR1 and CDR2 sequences are MGHRA and YSYEKL. The CDR3 is CASSPAAGTYEQYF. The CDR3 nucleotides are TGCGCCAGCAGCCCGGCCGCAGGGACCTACGAGCAGTACTTC.

Worth noting for this clonotype: This may stem from a read error, because a much larger clone lies one nucleotide away. The conserved phenylalanine or tryptophan is not found at the CDR3 terminus, so this likely reflects a read error. The chain combines TRBV20-1 with TRBJ1-2; D remains unclear. Germline CDR1 is DFQATT and CDR2 is SNEGSKA (reference sequence). The V gene lost 6 bases and the J gene lost 0 bases, with 20 bases spanning the gap. This CDR3 is built from 16 residues. CDR3 sequence: CSAPPGFGSPNYGYTL. The DNA of the CDR3 is TGCAGTGCACCCCCCGGGTTTGGGTCCCCTAACTATGGCTACACCCTC.

This clonotype appeared many times. This chain uses TRBV7-6 with TRBJ2-5; no clear D. Germline V gene lookup returns CDR1 SGHVS and CDR2 FNYEAQ. Between the trimmed V and J ends, which lost 0 bases and 4 bases, there was a span of 0 bases. This CDR3 is built from 11 residues. The CDR3 region has the DNA TGTGCCAGCAGCTTAGCAGAGACCCAGTACTTC. It encodes CASSLAETQYF.

This rearrangement joins TRBV27 to TRBJ2-3, with D unclear. The germline V and J ends were trimmed by 3 bases and 6 bases, with 10 bases remaining between them. The length of the CDR3 is 13 residues. CDR1 and CDR2 from the germline V gene are MNHEY and SMNVEV (reference sequence). The CDR3 DNA reads TGTGCCAGCAGTTTCCTAACCCCCGATACGCAGTATTTT. Its translation is CASSFLTPDTQYF.

This clonotype was detected many times. The rearrangement links TRBV2 to TRBJ2-7; D gene uncertain. This CDR3 has 14 amino acids. The V end was cut by 6 bases, the J end by 0 bases, with 12 bases between. The germline V gene has CDR1 SNHLY and CDR2 FYNNEI. In nucleotides, the CDR3 is TGTGCCAGCAGGGTTAGGCAGCTCTCCTACGAGCAGTACTTC. Translating gives CASRVRQLSYEQYF.

The genes are TRBV7-2 and TRBJ2-3; 10 bases are shared with TRBD2. From germline, CDR1 is SGHTA and CDR2 FQGNSA. The CDR3 has 16 residues. Unmatched junction bases numbered 10, after V lost 5 bases and J lost 5 bases. The CDR3 nucleotides are TGTGCCAGCAGCCAATACGGACTAGCGGTTAAAGATACGCAGTATTTT. As protein: CASSQYGLAVKDTQYF.

About this clonotype itself: Possible read error: a much larger clone is one base away. V gene TRBV7-2 combines with J gene TRBJ2-7; tentative D call: TRBD2 (6 bases). In germline, CDR1 is SGHTA, CDR2 FQGNSA. This CDR3 has 13 amino acids. The ends were cut back, 3 bases at V and 7 bases at J, with 13 bases in the middle. The CDR3 sequence is CASSFSGYNEQYF. The DNA for the CDR3 is TGTGCCAGCAGCTTTAGCGGATACAATGAGCAGTACTTC.

The chain is built from TRBV27 and TRBJ2-1; D unclear. The germline V gene has CDR1 MNHEY and CDR2 SMNVEV (reference sequence). The CDR3 consists of 16 residues. V lost 6 bases and J lost 0, with 15 bases in between. CDR3 loop: CASSYPEFSSYNEQFF. CDR3 nucleotide sequence: TGTGCCAGCAGCTACCCCGAGTTCAGCTCCTACAATGAGCAGTTCTTC.

This clonotype was recorded only once. Possible read error: a much larger clone is one base away. CDR3 sequence: CARSPRPRLDGYTF. The CDR3, as DNA: TGTGCCAGGAGCCCCCGCCCTCGGCTGGATGGCTACACCTTC. J is TRBJ1-2 and V is TRBV6-2 or TRBV6-3; D is unclear. This CDR3 is 14 amino acids long. CDR1 is MNHEY and CDR2 is SVGEGT in the germline V gene. V lost 9 bases to trimming and J lost 6 bases, with 20 bases between them.

The chain employs TRBV19 and TRBJ2-7; tentatively, D is TRBD2 (6 bases). The CDR3 covers 16 residues. The V gene lost 1 base and the J gene lost 2 bases, with 15 bases spanning the gap. Germline V gives CDR1 LNHDA, CDR2 SQIVND (reference sequence). The CDR3 DNA sequence: TGTGCCAGTAGTATAGGATTTGCGGGATCAGCCTACGAGCAGTACTTC. Its translation is CASSIGFAGSAYEQYF.

This clonotype was observed a few times. V gene TRBV4-1 combines with J gene TRBJ2-1; possibly TRBD1 or TRBD2 for D (6 bases each). CDR1 and CDR2 from the germline V gene are MGHRA and YSYEKL. The V gene lost 1 base and the J gene lost 4 bases, with 14 bases spanning the gap. The CDR3 consists of 16 residues. The CDR3 DNA sequence: TGCGCCAGCAGCCAAGTGAGGGGGGTTGGTTACAATGAGCAGTTCTTC. Encoded protein: CASSQVRGVGYNEQFF.

Details on this clonotype: With a much larger clone just one base away, this may be a read error. The CDR3 sequence is CATRPEVYNEQFF. The CDR3 DNA follows: TGTGCCACCAGACCCGAGGTTTACAATGAGCAGTTCTTC. The genes are TRBV15 and TRBJ2-1, with D hard to call. The CDR3 consists of 13 residues. The V gene lost 6 bases and the J gene lost 4 bases, with 10 bases spanning the gap. CDR1 LNHNV and CDR2 YYDKDF come from the germline V gene (reference sequence).

The V gene is TRBV24-1, the J gene TRBJ2-7, with D perhaps matching TRBD2 (6 bases). The CDR3 is made up of 15 amino acids. The germline V gene encodes CDR1 KGHDR and CDR2 SFDVKD. V lost 4 bases, J lost 5 bases, and 17 bases lay in between. The CDR3 nucleotides read TGTGCCACCAGTGACCCCTTCGGGAGCGGAGACGAGCAGTACTTC. Protein: CATSDPFGSGDEQYF.